These T cell receptor beta chains were read from a single sample in a study of shared clonotypes between healthy human individuals. The protocol was immunoSEQ multiplex PCR, while the TCRdb copy is restricted to in-frame clones and leaves out a portion. Of fewer than 650,000 clones listed, about 82% are singletons. Sequencing was performed on PBMCs. Receptors originate from a woman aged 35 to 49 in good health. Some clones in this sample may be carry-over from other donors' samples. CDR3s include the opening cysteine and the closing phenylalanine or tryptophan. A D gene is named only where the DNA matches it firmly. Clone size is not always given. Where it is, it says once, few, many or a class for expanded clones.

abundance: -
v_gene: TRBV6-1
d_gene: -
j_gene: TRBJ1-5
CDR3aa: CASSEGRTPSSNQPQHF
CDR3nt: TGTGCCAGCAGTGAAGGAAGGACACCCAGTAGCAATCAGCCCCAGCATTTT

abundance: -
v_gene: TRBV9
d_gene: TRBD2
j_gene: TRBJ2-2
CDR3aa: CASSSSGGRAGELFF
CDR3nt: TGTGCCAGCAGCTCTAGCGGGGGGCGGGCCGGGGAGCTGTTTTTT

abundance: -
v_gene: TRBV11-2
d_gene: -
j_gene: TRBJ1-1
CDR3aa: CASSLTTGNTEAFF
CDR3nt: TGTGCCAGCAGCTTAACCACAGGGAACACTGAAGCTTTCTTT

abundance: -
v_gene: TRBV5-6
d_gene: -
j_gene: TRBJ1-4
CDR3aa: CASSPSRPIEKLFF
CDR3nt: TGTGCCAGCAGCCCTAGCCGCCCGATCGAAAAACTGTTTTTT

abundance: -
v_gene: TRBV11-1
d_gene: -
j_gene: TRBJ2-4
CDR3aa: CASSLVPVNIQYF
CDR3nt: TGTGCCAGCAGCTTAGTACCGGTAAACATTCAGTACTTC

abundance: -
v_gene: TRBV27
d_gene: -
j_gene: TRBJ2-1
CDR3aa: CASSLPGGNEQFF
CDR3nt: TGTGCCAGCTCCCTACCCGGCGGCAATGAGCAGTTCTTC

abundance: -
v_gene: TRBV15
d_gene: TRBD2
j_gene: TRBJ2-5
CDR3aa: CATSRGRAAGAVWETQYF
CDR3nt: TGTGCCACCAGCAGAGGGAGGGCAGCGGGAGCGGTTTGGGAGACCCAGTACTTC

abundance: many
v_gene: TRBV10-3
d_gene: -
j_gene: TRBJ1-3
CDR3aa: CAIRDSLGNTIYF
CDR3nt: TGTGCCATCAGGGACAGTCTGGGAAACACCATATATTTT

abundance: -
v_gene: TRBV10-3
d_gene: -
j_gene: TRBJ2-6
CDR3aa: CAISGGNSGANVLTF
CDR3nt: TGTGCCATCAGTGGGGGGAACTCTGGGGCCAACGTCCTGACTTTC

abundance: few
v_gene: TRBV5-4
d_gene: TRBD2
j_gene: TRBJ2-1
CDR3aa: CASSPGGPHNEQFF
CDR3nt: TGTGCCAGCAGCCCGGGAGGCCCCCACAATGAGCAGTTCTTC

abundance: few
v_gene: TRBV12-5
d_gene: TRBD1
j_gene: TRBJ1-2
CDR3aa: CASAGQGNYGYTF
CDR3nt: TGTGCTAGTGCCGGACAGGGTAACTATGGCTACACCTTC

abundance: -
v_gene: TRBV5-1
d_gene: TRBD1
j_gene: TRBJ1-1
CDR3aa: CASRGQGDQAEAFF
CDR3nt: TGCGCCAGCAGAGGACAGGGGGATCAGGCTGAAGCTTTCTTT

abundance: -
v_gene: TRBV2
d_gene: TRBD1
j_gene: TRBJ2-1
CDR3aa: CASSIQGNNEQFF
CDR3nt: TGTGCCAGCAGTATACAGGGGAACAATGAGCAGTTCTTC

abundance: -
v_gene: TRBV7-6
d_gene: TRBD2
j_gene: TRBJ2-7
CDR3aa: CASSLVSSGSEQYF
CDR3nt: TGTGCCAGCAGCTTAGTGAGTAGCGGGAGCGAGCAGTACTTC

abundance: -
v_gene: TRBV7-9
d_gene: -
j_gene: TRBJ1-4
CDR3aa: CASSLGGPTDEKLFF
CDR3nt: TGTGCCAGCAGCTTAGGTGGCCCGACGGACGAAAAACTGTTTTTT

abundance: once
v_gene: TRBV7-9
d_gene: -
j_gene: TRBJ2-3
CDR3aa: CASSLVGGRTDTQYF
CDR3nt: TGTGCCAGCAGCTTAGTCGGGGGAAGGACAGATACGCAGTATTTT

abundance: -
v_gene: TRBV10-3
d_gene: TRBD2
j_gene: TRBJ2-2
CDR3aa: CAIMGLAGGETGELFF
CDR3nt: TGTGCCATCATGGGCCTAGCGGGAGGGGAGACCGGGGAGCTGTTTTTT

abundance: once
v_gene: TRBV6-1
d_gene: TRBD1
j_gene: TRBJ1-1
CDR3aa: CASSESSARQGAKNTEAFF
CDR3nt: TGTGCCAGCAGTGAATCCTCCGCGCGGCAGGGGGCTAAGAACACTGAAGCTTTCTTT

abundance: -
v_gene: TRBV10-3
d_gene: TRBD1
j_gene: TRBJ2-7
CDR3aa: CAISETGDEQYF
CDR3nt: TGTGCCATCAGTGAGACAGGGGACGAGCAGTACTTC

abundance: -
v_gene: TRBV6-5
d_gene: -
j_gene: TRBJ1-1
CDR3aa: CASSYRESTEAFF
CDR3nt: TGTGCCAGCAGTTACCGGGAGAGCACTGAAGCTTTCTTT

abundance: -
v_gene: TRBV5-1
d_gene: -
j_gene: TRBJ2-7
CDR3aa: CASSLASTNEQYF
CDR3nt: TGCGCCAGCAGCTTGGCCAGTACCAACGAGCAGTACTTC

abundance: many
v_gene: TRBV11-2
d_gene: -
j_gene: TRBJ2-2
CDR3aa: CASSLHPGLGTGELFF
CDR3nt: TGTGCCAGCAGCTTACATCCGGGACTGGGGACCGGGGAGCTGTTTTTT

abundance: -
v_gene: TRBV4-3
d_gene: TRBD2
j_gene: TRBJ2-1
CDR3aa: CASSQDPPSGSWNEQFF
CDR3nt: TGCGCCAGCAGCCAAGATCCGCCTAGCGGGAGCTGGAATGAGCAGTTCTTC

abundance: -
v_gene: TRBV5-1
d_gene: TRBD2
j_gene: TRBJ2-3
CDR3aa: CASSPTSGGPDTQYF
CDR3nt: TGCGCCAGCAGCCCTACTAGCGGGGGGCCAGATACGCAGTATTTT

abundance: -
v_gene: TRBV5-8
d_gene: TRBD1
j_gene: TRBJ1-2
CDR3aa: CASSLEGTGAYGYTF
CDR3nt: TGTGCCAGCAGCTTGGAAGGGACAGGAGCCTATGGCTACACCTTC

abundance: -
v_gene: TRBV15
d_gene: TRBD2
j_gene: TRBJ2-5
CDR3aa: CATSLLGRAPQETQYF
CDR3nt: TGTGCCACCAGCCTCCTCGGGAGGGCCCCCCAAGAGACCCAGTACTTC

abundance: few
v_gene: TRBV27
d_gene: -
j_gene: TRBJ2-5
CDR3aa: CASSSYETQYF
CDR3nt: TGTGCCAGCAGTTCCTACGAGACCCAGTACTTC

abundance: -
v_gene: TRBV2
d_gene: -
j_gene: TRBJ2-7
CDR3aa: CASRAPDTISYEQYF
CDR3nt: TGTGCCAGCAGGGCTCCAGACACGATTTCCTACGAGCAGTACTTC

abundance: -
v_gene: TRBV12-5
d_gene: -
j_gene: TRBJ2-4
CDR3aa: CASGLDSAGDIQYF
CDR3nt: TGTGCTAGTGGTTTGGATTCGGCAGGGGACATTCAGTACTTC

abundance: once
v_gene: TRBV7-3
d_gene: TRBD1
j_gene: TRBJ1-1
CDR3aa: CASSASTGGTEAFF
CDR3nt: TGTGCCAGCAGCGCCTCCACAGGGGGCACTGAAGCTTTCTTT

abundance: once
v_gene: TRBV9
d_gene: -
j_gene: TRBJ2-7
CDR3aa: CASSSSGSTYEQYF
CDR3nt: TGTGCCAGCAGCTCATCCGGGAGTACCTACGAGCAGTACTTC